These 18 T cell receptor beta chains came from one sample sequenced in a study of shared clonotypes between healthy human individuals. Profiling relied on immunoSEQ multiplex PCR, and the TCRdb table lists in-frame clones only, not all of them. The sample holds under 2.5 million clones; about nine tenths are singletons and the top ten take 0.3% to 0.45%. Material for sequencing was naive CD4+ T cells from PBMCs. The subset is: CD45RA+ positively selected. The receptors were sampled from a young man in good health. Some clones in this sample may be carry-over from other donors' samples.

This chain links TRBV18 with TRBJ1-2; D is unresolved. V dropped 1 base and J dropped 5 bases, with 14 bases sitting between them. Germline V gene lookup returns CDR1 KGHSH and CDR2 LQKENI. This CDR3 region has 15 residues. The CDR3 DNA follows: TGTGCCAGCTCACCACAAGTGAGATCTCCTTATGGCTACACCTTC. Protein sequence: CASSPQVRSPYGYTF.

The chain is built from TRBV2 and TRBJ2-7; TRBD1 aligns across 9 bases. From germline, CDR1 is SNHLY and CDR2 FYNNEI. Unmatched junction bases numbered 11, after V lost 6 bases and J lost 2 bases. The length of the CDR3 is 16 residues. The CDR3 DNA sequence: TGTGCCAGCAGGAACCCCAGACAGGGGGGGCCCTACGAGCAGTACTTC. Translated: CASRNPRQGGPYEQYF.

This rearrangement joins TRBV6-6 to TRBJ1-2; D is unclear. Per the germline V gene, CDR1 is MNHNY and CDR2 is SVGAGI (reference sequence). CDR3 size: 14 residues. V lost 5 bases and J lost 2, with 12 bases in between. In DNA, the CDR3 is TGTGCCAGCAGTCCACTGGACGTAAACTATGGCTACACCTTC. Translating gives CASSPLDVNYGYTF.

The CDR3 sequence is CASSFRLAEAGIGEQFF. In nucleotides, the CDR3 is TGTGCCAGCAGTTTCAGACTAGCAGAAGCGGGAATAGGAGAGCAGTTCTTC. The rearrangement uses TRBV27 and TRBJ2-1, with TRBD2 identical over 7 bases. The CDR3 is 17 residues long. After removal of 3 bases from V and 10 bases from J, the junction contained 18 bases not matched to a gene. The germline gives CDR1 MNHEY, CDR2 SMNVEV (reference sequence).

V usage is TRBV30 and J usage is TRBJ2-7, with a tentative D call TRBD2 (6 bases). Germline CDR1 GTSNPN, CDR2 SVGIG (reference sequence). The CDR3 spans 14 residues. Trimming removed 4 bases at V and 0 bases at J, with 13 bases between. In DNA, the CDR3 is TGTGCCTGGAACGGAGGCGGGAACTCCTACGAGCAGTACTTC. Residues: CAWNGGGNSYEQYF.

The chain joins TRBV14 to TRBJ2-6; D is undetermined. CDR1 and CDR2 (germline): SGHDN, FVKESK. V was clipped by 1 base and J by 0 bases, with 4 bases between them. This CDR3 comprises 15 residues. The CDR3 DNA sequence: TGTGCCAGCAGCCAAGCCTTCTCTGGGGCCAACGTCCTGACTTTC. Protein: CASSQAFSGANVLTF.

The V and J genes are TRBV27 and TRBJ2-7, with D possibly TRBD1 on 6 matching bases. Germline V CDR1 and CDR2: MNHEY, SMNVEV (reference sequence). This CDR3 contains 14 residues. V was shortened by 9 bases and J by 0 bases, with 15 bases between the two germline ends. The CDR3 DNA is TGTGCCAGTTCTGCAGACAGGAGCTCCTACGAGCAGTACTTC. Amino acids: CASSADRSSYEQYF.

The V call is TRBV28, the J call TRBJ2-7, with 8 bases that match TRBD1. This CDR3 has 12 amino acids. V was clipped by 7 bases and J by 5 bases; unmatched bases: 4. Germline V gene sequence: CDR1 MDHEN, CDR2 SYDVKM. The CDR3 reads CASTSGGDEQYF. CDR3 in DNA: TGTGCCAGCACCTCAGGGGGCGACGAGCAGTACTTC.

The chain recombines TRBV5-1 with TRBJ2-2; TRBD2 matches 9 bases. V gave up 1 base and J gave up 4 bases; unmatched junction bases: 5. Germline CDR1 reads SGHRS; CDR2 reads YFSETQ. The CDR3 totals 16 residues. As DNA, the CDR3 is TGCGCCAGCAGCTTGATCGCGGGAGGGAGCACCGGGGAGCTGTTTTTT. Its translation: CASSLIAGGSTGELFF. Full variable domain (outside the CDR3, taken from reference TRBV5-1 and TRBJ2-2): KAGVTQTPRYLIKTRGQQVTLSCSPISGHRSVSWYQQTPGQGLQFLFEYFSETQRNKGNFPGRFSGRQFSNSRSEMNVSTLELGDSALYLCASSLIAGGSTGELFFGEGSRLTVL.

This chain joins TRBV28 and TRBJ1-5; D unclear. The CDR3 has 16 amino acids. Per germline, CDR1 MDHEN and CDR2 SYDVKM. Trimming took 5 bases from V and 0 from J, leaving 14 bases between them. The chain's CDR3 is CASSPAGLYSNQPQHF. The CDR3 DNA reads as TGTGCCAGCAGTCCGGCGGGCCTCTATAGCAATCAGCCCCAGCATTTT.

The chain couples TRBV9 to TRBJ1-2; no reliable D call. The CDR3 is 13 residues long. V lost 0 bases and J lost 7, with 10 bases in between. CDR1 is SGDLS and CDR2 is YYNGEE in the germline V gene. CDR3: CASSVGPGVGYTF. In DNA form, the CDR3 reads TGTGCCAGCAGCGTAGGACCCGGGGTTGGCTACACCTTC. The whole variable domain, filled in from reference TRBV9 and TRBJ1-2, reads DSGVTQTPKHLITATGQRVTLRCSPRSGDLSVYWYQQSLDQGLQFLIQYYNGEERAKGNILERFSAQQFPDLHSELNLSSLELGDSALYFCASSVGPGVGYTFGSGTRLTVV.

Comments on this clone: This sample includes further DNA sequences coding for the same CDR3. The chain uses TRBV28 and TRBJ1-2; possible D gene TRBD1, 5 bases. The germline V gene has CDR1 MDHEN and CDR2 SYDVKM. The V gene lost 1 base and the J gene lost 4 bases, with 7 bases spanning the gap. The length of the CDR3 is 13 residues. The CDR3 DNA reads TGTGCCAGCAGTTTATCCAGGGTCTATGGCTACACCTTC. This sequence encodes CASSLSRVYGYTF.

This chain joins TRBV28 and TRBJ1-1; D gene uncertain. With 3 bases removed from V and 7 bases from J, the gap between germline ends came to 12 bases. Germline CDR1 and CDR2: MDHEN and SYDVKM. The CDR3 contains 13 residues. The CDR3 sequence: CASSLSRADEAFF. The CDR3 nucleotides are TGTGCCAGCAGTTTGTCCAGAGCCGATGAAGCTTTCTTT.

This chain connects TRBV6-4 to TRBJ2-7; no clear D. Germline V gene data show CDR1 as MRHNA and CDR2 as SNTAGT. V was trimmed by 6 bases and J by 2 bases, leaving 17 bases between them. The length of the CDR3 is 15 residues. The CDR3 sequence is CASSPLPAATYEQYF. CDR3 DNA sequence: TGTGCCAGCAGCCCACTACCGGCAGCCACCTACGAGCAGTACTTC.

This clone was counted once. The CDR3 DNA follows: TGTGCCAGCAGCTTTTCCCCCCGGGAGCGCACCGGGGAGCTGTTTTTT. Translated, it gives CASSFSPRERTGELFF. The chain employs TRBV5-6 and TRBJ2-2, with TRBD2 as a possible D gene (6 bases). The CDR3 length is 16 residues. CDR1 is SGHDT, CDR2 YYEEEE, per germline. The ends were cut back, 2 bases at V and 4 bases at J, with 15 bases in the middle.

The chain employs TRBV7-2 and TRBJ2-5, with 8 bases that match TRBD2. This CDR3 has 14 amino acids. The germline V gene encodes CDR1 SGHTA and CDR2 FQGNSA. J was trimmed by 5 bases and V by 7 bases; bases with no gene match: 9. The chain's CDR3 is CASTSRGGRETQYF. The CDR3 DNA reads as TGTGCCAGCACCTCTCGGGGCGGGAGGGAGACCCAGTACTTC.

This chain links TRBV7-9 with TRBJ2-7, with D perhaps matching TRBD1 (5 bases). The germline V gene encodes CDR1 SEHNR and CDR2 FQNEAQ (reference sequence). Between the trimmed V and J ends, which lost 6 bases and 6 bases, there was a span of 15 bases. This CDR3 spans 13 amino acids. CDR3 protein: CASRFTEQGEQYF. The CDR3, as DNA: TGTGCCAGCAGGTTCACGGAGCAGGGCGAGCAGTACTTC.

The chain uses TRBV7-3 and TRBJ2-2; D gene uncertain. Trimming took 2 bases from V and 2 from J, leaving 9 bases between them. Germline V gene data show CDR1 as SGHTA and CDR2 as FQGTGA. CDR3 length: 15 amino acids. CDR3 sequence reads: CASSLGTRNTGELFF. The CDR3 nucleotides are TGTGCCAGCAGCTTAGGTACTCGAAACACCGGGGAGCTGTTTTTT.